This T cell receptor beta chain is from a study of blood T cell repertoires in COVID-19. Study-level information: COVID-19 samples, acute and convalescent, were from the United States, Italy and Spain. PBMCs, B-cell-depleted T cells, or T cells provided the cDNA or gDNA that made up the material.

Germline V lookup: CDR1 MNHEY, CDR2 SVGAGI. J was trimmed by 2 bases and V by 6 bases; bases with no gene match: 7. The CDR3 has 15 residues. Per the original data handling: Counts of nucleated cells, estimated from reference gene primer amplification, were obtained. Libraries were prepared by immunoSEQ multiplex PCR; TCRdb keeps only in-frame clonotypes and omits some of them. The V and J calls and clone size come from that table; D and trimming were worked out from the DNA. The profile covers approximately 220,000 clones, with roughly 82% appearing a single time and approximately 4.5% taken by the ten largest.

Sequencing was done on a sample of peripheral blood. V usage is TRBV6-5 and J usage is TRBJ1-1; 9 positions match TRBD1. The receptor was derived from a woman in her 70s with acute or convalescent COVID-19. The chain's CDR3 is CASRDRGSFNTEAFF. The CDR3 nucleotides read TGTGCCAGCAGGGACAGGGGCTCTTTTAACACTGAAGCTTTCTTT.